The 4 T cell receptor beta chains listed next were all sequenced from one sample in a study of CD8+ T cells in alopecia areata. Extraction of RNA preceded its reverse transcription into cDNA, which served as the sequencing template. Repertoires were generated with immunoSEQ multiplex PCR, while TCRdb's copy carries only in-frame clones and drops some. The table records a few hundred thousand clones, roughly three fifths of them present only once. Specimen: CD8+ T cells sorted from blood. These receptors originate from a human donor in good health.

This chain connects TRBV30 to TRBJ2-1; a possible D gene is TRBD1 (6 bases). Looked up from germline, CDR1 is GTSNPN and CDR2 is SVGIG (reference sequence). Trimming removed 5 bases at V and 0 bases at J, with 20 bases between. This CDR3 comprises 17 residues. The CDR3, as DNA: TGTGCCTGGCTCCCTGAAACTAAGGACAGCTCCTACAATGAGCAGTTCTTC. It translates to CAWLPETKDSSYNEQFF.

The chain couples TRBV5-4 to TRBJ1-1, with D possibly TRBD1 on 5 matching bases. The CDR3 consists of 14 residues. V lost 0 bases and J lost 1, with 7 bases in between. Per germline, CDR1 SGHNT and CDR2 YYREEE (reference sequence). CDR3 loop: CASSLVGGNTEAFF. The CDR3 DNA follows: TGTGCCAGCAGCTTGGTTGGGGGGAACACTGAAGCTTTCTTT. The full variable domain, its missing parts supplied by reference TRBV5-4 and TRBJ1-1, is ETGVTQSPTHLIKTRGQQVTLRCSSQSGHNTVSWYQQALGQGPQFIFQYYREEENGRGNFPPRFSGLQFPNYSSELNVNALELDDSALYLCASSLVGGNTEAFFGQGTRLTVV.

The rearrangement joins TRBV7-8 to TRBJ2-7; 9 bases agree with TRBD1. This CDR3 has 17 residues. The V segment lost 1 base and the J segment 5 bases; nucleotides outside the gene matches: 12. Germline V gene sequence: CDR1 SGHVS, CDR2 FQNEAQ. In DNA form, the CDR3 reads TGTGCCAGCAGCTTAGGGGCACCGGGACAGGGAGGTCACGAGCAGTACTTC. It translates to CASSLGAPGQGGHEQYF.

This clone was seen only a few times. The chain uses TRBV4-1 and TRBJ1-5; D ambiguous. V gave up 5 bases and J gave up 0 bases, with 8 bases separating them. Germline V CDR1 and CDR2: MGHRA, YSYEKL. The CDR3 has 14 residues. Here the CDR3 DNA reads TGCGCCAGCAGCTCTATCCCTAGCAATCAGCCCCAGCATTTT. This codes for CASSSIPSNQPQHF.